This T cell receptor beta chain was captured by sequencing in a study of cytomegalovirus exposure and HLA in healthy donors. The overall study: A prior analysis found about 120 million unique TCR beta sequences from around 190 million T cells. Whole-study findings and limits: A highly shared variant cluster was judged a likely technical artifact. Many donors shared some public TCRs, even though most TCR sequences were rare. Most TCR beta V segments were productive about 87% or about 30% of the time in an earlier analysis.

Both 60 Vbeta primers and 13 Jbeta primers went into the PCR. Assay: immunoSEQ multiplex PCR; the TCRdb copy retains only in-frame clones and omits some. The table shows 65,000 to 90,000 clones, with over 60% occurring only once. As for this clone: The antigen is unknown.

Sequenced: PBMCs. This TCR was recovered from a man aged 55 to 70 in good health and CMV-seronegative.

The CDR3 is CSVEDSGDRETQYF. In nucleotides, the CDR3 is TGCAGCGTTGAAGATTCAGGGGACCGAGAGACCCAGTACTTC. The chain uses TRBV29-1 and TRBJ2-5, with D perhaps TRBD1 (6 bases). The CDR3 sequence is 14 residues long. CDR1 and CDR2 (germline): SQVTM, ANQGSEA. With 0 bases removed from V and 4 bases from J, the gap between germline ends came to 12 bases.